These T cell receptor beta chains were read from a single sample in a study of blood T cell repertoires in COVID-19. Sequencing was performed with immunoSEQ multiplex PCR; in TCRdb, only in-frame clones are kept and a portion is missing. The sample yields roughly 260,000 clones, around 82% seen once. Sequencing was performed on peripheral blood. The receptors come from a woman aged 80 or over with active or convalescent COVID-19. Each CDR3 is given with its conserved first and last residue. A D gene is named only where the DNA matches it firmly.

d_call,v_call,j_call,cdr3_aa
-,TRBV20-1,TRBJ1-5,CSASFLRGTNQPQHF
TRBD1,TRBV18,TRBJ1-5,CASSPPSTGWNNQPQHF
-,TRBV21-1,TRBJ2-7,CASNPGQGFFEQYF
TRBD2,TRBV19,TRBJ2-7,CASSISLAGGPGEQYF
TRBD2,TRBV28,TRBJ2-7,CASSPRIAGGFLDEQYF
TRBD1,TRBV2,TRBJ1-6,CASSRDRGPLHF
-,TRBV5-1,TRBJ2-3,CASSPGPAPTQYF
TRBD2,TRBV15,TRBJ2-2,CATSTPGISGKSTGELFF
-,TRBV4-1,TRBJ1-1,CASSQMFGQGTEAFF
TRBD2,TRBV7-9,TRBJ2-3,CASSLRTSGNPKADTQYF
-,TRBV9,TRBJ1-4,CASSVGTGRTNEKLFF
-,TRBV5-1,TRBJ1-6,CASSLDYGGRSPLHF
-,TRBV2,TRBJ1-6,CASGGSPGVSPLHF
TRBD2,TRBV4-2,TRBJ2-3,CASSPQPPGGGAPDTQYF
TRBD1,TRBV7-9,TRBJ1-6,CASSPWTGSSPLHF
-,TRBV28,TRBJ1-2,CASSPRSLRGYGYTF
-,TRBV3-1/TRBV3-2,TRBJ2-5,CASSQDWAGVQETQYF
-,TRBV12-3/TRBV12-4,TRBJ2-2,CASSLNSGELFF
TRBD2,TRBV5-1,TRBJ2-5,CASNGLAGEAFGETQYF
TRBD1,TRBV25-1,TRBJ2-7,CASSEYTGADYEQYF
TRBD1,TRBV5-1,TRBJ1-5,CASSLGQANQPQHF
-,TRBV6-5,TRBJ1-2,CASRGHSYGYTF
-,TRBV3-1/TRBV3-2,TRBJ1-1,CASSHSGTREAFF
-,TRBV5-1,TRBJ1-4,CASSTGFVTEKLFF
-,TRBV30,TRBJ1-3,CAWDVTGSGNTIYF
TRBD2,TRBV6-6,TRBJ2-3,CASSSTLAESTDTQYF
-,TRBV11-2,TRBJ1-1,CASSSFTEAFF
-,TRBV5-6,TRBJ1-3,CASSTGDSGNTIYF
-,TRBV7-9,TRBJ1-2,CASSLVAGSDIGYTF
-,TRBV6-5,TRBJ1-4,CASRDLGANEKLFF
-,TRBV6-1,TRBJ1-4,CASSERTAVNEKLFF
-,TRBV19,TRBJ1-6,CASSTTGPNSPLHF
-,TRBV7-8,TRBJ1-5,CASSLPTGRSSNQPQHF
TRBD1,TRBV30,TRBJ1-3,CAWSGDRLSGNTIYF
-,TRBV6-2/TRBV6-3,TRBJ1-2,CASSFGYGYTF
-,TRBV6-1,TRBJ2-5,CASSERGLALGETQYF
-,TRBV18,TRBJ2-7,CASSLRVAGAREQYF
TRBD1,TRBV2,TRBJ2-1,CASSPNPGQSHNEQFF
-,TRBV5-1,TRBJ2-3,CASSLAAGISDTQYF
TRBD1,TRBV28,TRBJ1-1,CASSFLGQDPFRVF
-,TRBV21-1,TRBJ1-1,CASSKGQGNTEAFF
-,TRBV3-1/TRBV3-2,TRBJ2-1,CASSQINRYNEQFF
-,TRBV19,TRBJ1-5,CASSIGGSHQPQHF
-,TRBV18,TRBJ2-1,CASSPRGMDNEQFF
-,TRBV5-1,TRBJ2-5,CASSLVGAETQYF
TRBD1,TRBV19,TRBJ1-4,CASSIDRQGVATNEKLFF
-,TRBV2,TRBJ2-2,CASSDRTGRAGELFF
TRBD2,TRBV5-4,TRBJ2-1,CASSLGALGGSGGLDEQFF
TRBD1,TRBV5-1,TRBJ1-1,CASSLQGSNTEAFF
-,TRBV7-9,TRBJ2-5,CASSLQGAQETQYF
TRBD1,TRBV7-8,TRBJ2-7,CASSLDRVGEQYF
TRBD2,TRBV6-5,TRBJ2-1,CASGGTSVSEQFF
TRBD1,TRBV5-1,TRBJ1-1,CASSVTTGVNTEAFF
TRBD1,TRBV2,TRBJ2-3,CASRGTGVVLGTDTQYF
-,TRBV18,TRBJ1-1,CASSPHQGLNTEAFF
TRBD1,TRBV28,TRBJ1-5,CASSENRGDQPQHF
TRBD2,TRBV27,TRBJ2-1,CASSSSLAGAVEQFF
-,TRBV3-1/TRBV3-2,TRBJ2-5,CASSQVRGETQYF
-,TRBV4-1,TRBJ2-3,CASSPKGGDTQYF